The 12 T cell receptor beta chains in this list originate from one sample, sequenced in a study. MiXCR was run by TCRdb on the 5' RACE reads, yielding one entry per CDR3 protein. This repertoire shows just over 60,000 distinct CDR3 sequences, around 30% found once; its top ten account for approximately 2.2%. The sequenced material came from tumor-infiltrating naive CD4+ T cells sorted from the breast tumor. Subset here: naive CD4+ T cells, CD4+CD45RA+CD25-. These receptors were taken from a female donor with breast cancer.

V and J are TRBV13 and TRBJ1-6; perhaps TRBD1 as D (5 bases). Germline CDR1 PRHDT, CDR2 FYEKMQ (reference sequence). V gave up 8 bases and J gave up 8 bases, with 7 bases separating them. This CDR3 contains 11 residues. CDR3 amino acids: CASLQDSPLHF. CDR3 in DNA: TGTGCCAGCCTACAGGATTCACCCCTCCACTTT.

This clonotype was seen a handful of times. This rearrangement joins TRBV7-8 to TRBJ2-1, with D perhaps matching TRBD1 or TRBD2 (5 bases each). Germline CDR1 SGHVS, CDR2 FQNEAQ. V shed 8 bases and J shed 7 bases, with 15 bases lying between them. This CDR3 has 13 residues. The CDR3 DNA reads TGTGCCAGCGTCGAGGGGTCCCTGAATGAGCAGTTCTTC. This sequence encodes CASVEGSLNEQFF.

The chain has TRBV9 and TRBJ1-2; the D gene is possibly TRBD1 (5 bases). Germline CDR1 and CDR2: SGDLS and YYNGEE. The CDR3 is 15 residues long. The V end lost 0 bases, the J end lost 3 bases, and 12 bases lay between the germline ends. This chain's CDR3 is CASSVDTDSYYGYTF. The CDR3 coding sequence is TGTGCCAGCAGCGTAGACACTGACAGTTACTATGGCTACACCTTC.

This clonotype came up a few times. The J gene is TRBJ1-6, the V gene TRBV5-5, with D possibly matching TRBD1 (5 bases). V was shortened by 6 bases and J by 1 base, with 17 bases between the two germline ends. Germline CDR1 is SGHKS and CDR2 is YYEKEE (reference sequence). This CDR3 has 17 residues. CDR3 region: CASTYRQTGSYNSPLHF. The CDR3 nucleotides are TGTGCCAGCACCTACCGACAGACGGGGTCCTATAATTCACCCCTCCACTTT.

The CDR3 spells CASSLGIGELFF. The CDR3 DNA is TGTGCCAGCAGCTTAGGAATCGGGGAGCTGTTTTTT. The chain links TRBV7-9 to TRBJ2-2; D is unresolved. CDR3 length: 12 residues. The V gene lost 1 base and the J gene lost 7 bases, with 4 bases spanning the gap. The germline V gene has CDR1 SEHNR and CDR2 FQNEAQ (reference sequence).

This clonotype showed up just a few times. The chain links TRBV6-2 or TRBV6-3 to TRBJ2-4, with D possibly being TRBD1 or TRBD2 (5 bases each). V lost 5 bases, J lost 4 bases, and 15 bases lay in between. Germline loops: CDR1 MNHEY, CDR2 SVGEGT. The CDR3 has 15 amino acids. DNA of the CDR3: TGTGCCAGCAGTCGAAGTGGGGACCAAAAAAACATTCAGTACTTC. The encoded protein is CASSRSGDQKNIQYF.

Only a few counts were recorded for this clonotype. This chain joins TRBV11-2 and TRBJ1-2; D is undetermined. Germline V CDR1 and CDR2: SGHAT, FQNNGV. V lost 0 bases, J lost 2 bases, and 10 bases lay in between. The CDR3 loop spans 15 amino acids. CDR3 bases: TGTGCCAGCAGCTTAGATCTTCGTTCCAACTATGGCTACACCTTC. It is translated as CASSLDLRSNYGYTF. Based on the CDR3 plus reference TRBV11-2 and TRBJ1-2, the full variable domain is EAGVAQSPRYKIIEKRQSVAFWCNPISGHATLYWYQQILGQGPKLLIQFQNNGVVDDSQLPKDRFSAERLKGVDSTLKIQPAKLEDSAVYLCASSLDLRSNYGYTFGSGTRLTVV.

There are many counts of this clonotype. V gene TRBV29-1 combines with J gene TRBJ2-1, with 8 bases fitting TRBD2. This CDR3 contains 14 residues. Unmatched junction bases numbered 3, after V lost 5 bases and J lost 0 bases. CDR1 is SQVTM and CDR2 is ANQGSEA in the germline V gene. The CDR3, as DNA: TGCAGCGTTTCGAGCGGGGGCTCCTACAATGAGCAGTTCTTC. Protein sequence: CSVSSGGSYNEQFF.

At least ten counts were recorded for this clonotype. This chain uses TRBV5-5 with TRBJ1-5; 8 bases map to TRBD1. V lost 4 bases to trimming and J lost 0 bases; unmatched junction nucleotides: 3. This CDR3 comprises 15 residues. Germline CDR1 reads SGHKS; CDR2 reads YYEKEE (reference sequence). CDR3 bases: TGTGCCAGCAGCCGGACAGGGTTTAGCAATCAGCCCCAGCATTTT. Residues: CASSRTGFSNQPQHF.

The chain is built from TRBV20-1 and TRBJ2-7; 16 bases match TRBD2. Per germline, CDR1 DFQATT and CDR2 SNEGSKA (reference sequence). V lost 1 base to trimming and J lost 6 bases; unmatched junction nucleotides: 15. The CDR3 covers 19 residues. DNA of the CDR3: TGCAGTGCTAGAGGTCCGGGACTAGCGGGAGGGCCATTCCCTCTCGAGCAGTACTTC. Protein: CSARGPGLAGGPFPLEQYF.

This clonotype was found many times. V gene TRBV5-5 combines with J gene TRBJ1-6; maybe TRBD1 (5 bases). CDR3 length: 12 amino acids. V was pared by 1 base and J by 9 bases, with 5 bases between. Germline loops: CDR1 SGHKS, CDR2 YYEKEE (reference sequence). CDR3 loop: CASSLQGSPLHF. The CDR3 nucleotides read TGTGCCAGCAGCTTGCAGGGTTCACCCCTCCACTTT.

On this clonotype: Compared with germline, one end of the junction differs, possibly owing to a read error. J is TRBJ1-5 and V is TRBV7-2; 10 nucleotides line up with TRBD1. The CDR3 is 15 residues long. CDR1 and CDR2 from the germline V gene are SGHTA and FQGNSA. CDR3 nucleotides: TGTGCCGGCAGCTTATTTGGGACAGGGGTCCAGCCCCAGCATTTT. Translation gives CAGSLFGTGVQPQHF. Full variable domain (rest looked up from reference TRBV7-2 and TRBJ1-5): GAGVSQSPSNKVTEKGKDVELRCDPISGHTALYWYRQSLGQGLEFLIYFQGNSAPDKSGLPSDRFSAERTGGSVSTLTIQRTQQEDSAVYLCAGSLFGTGVQPQHFGDGTRLSIL.